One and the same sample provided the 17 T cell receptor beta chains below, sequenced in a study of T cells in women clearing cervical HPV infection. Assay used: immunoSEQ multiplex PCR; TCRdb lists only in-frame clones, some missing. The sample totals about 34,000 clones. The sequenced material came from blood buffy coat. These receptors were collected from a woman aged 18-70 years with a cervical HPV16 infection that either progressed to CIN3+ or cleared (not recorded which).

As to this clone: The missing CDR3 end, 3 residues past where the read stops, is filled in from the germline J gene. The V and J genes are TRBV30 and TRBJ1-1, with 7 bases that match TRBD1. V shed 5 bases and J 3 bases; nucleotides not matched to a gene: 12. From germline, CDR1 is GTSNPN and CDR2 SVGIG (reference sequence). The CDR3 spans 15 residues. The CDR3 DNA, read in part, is TGTGCCTGGGCCCCGAGAGGGGGCGTTCACACTGAA. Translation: CAWAPRGGVHTE. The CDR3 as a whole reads CAWAPRGGVHTEAFF.

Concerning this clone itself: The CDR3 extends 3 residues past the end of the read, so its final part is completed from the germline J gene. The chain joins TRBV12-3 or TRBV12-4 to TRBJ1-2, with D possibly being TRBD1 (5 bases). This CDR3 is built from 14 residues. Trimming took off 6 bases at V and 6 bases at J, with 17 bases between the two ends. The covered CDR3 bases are TGTGCCAGCAGCCGACACTGGGGGACTCATGGC. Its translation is CASSRHWGTHG. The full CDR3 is CASSRHWGTHGYTF.

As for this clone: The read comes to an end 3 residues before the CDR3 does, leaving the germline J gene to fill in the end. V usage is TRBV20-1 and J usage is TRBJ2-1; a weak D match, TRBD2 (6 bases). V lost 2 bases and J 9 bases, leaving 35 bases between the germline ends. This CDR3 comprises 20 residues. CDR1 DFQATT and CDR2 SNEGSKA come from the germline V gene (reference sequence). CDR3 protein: CSARIGLANGWSRGFIEQFF. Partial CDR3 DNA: TGCAGTGCTAGAATTGGATTGGCTAACGGGTGGTCGCGGGGTTTCATTGAG.

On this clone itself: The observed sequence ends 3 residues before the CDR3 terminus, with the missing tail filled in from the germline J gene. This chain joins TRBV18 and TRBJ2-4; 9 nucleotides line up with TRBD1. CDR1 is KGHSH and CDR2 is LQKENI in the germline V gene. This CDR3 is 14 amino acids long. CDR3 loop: CASSQGQGLYGQYF. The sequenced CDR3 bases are TGTGCCAGCTCACAGGGACAGGGCCTGTATGGT. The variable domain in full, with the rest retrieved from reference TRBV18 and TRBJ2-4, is NAGVMQNPRHLVRRRGQEARLRCSPMKGHSHVYWYRQLPEEGLKFMVYLQKENIIDESGMPKERFSAEFPKEGPSILRIQQVVRGDSAAYFCASSQGQGLYGQYFGAGTRLSVL.

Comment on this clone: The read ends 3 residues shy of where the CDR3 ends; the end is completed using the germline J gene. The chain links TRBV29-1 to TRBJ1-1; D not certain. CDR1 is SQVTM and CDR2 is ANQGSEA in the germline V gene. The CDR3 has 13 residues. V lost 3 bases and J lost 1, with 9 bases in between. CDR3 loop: CSVDPGSNTEAFF. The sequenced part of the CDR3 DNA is TGCAGCGTTGATCCGGGGTCGAACACTGAA.

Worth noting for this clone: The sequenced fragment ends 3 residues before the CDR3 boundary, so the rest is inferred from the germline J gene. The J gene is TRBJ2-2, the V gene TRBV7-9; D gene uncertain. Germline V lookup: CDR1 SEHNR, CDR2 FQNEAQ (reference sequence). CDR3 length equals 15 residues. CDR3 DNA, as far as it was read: TGTGCCAGCAGCTTAGCGCGTTCAACTAATGAAAAG. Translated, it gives CASSLARSTNEK. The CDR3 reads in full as CASSLARSTNEKLFF. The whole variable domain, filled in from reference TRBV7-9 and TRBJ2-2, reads DTGVSQNPRHKITKRGQNVTFRCDPISEHNRLYWYRQTLGQGPEFLTYFQNEAQLEKSRLLSDRFSAERPKGSFSTLEIQRTEQGDSAMYLCASSLARSTNEKLFFGEGSRLTVL.

The CDR3 protein is CASSIGQVYGYTF. CDR3 DNA, as far as it was read: TGTGCCAGTAGTATTGGACAAGTGTATGGC. The chain joins TRBV19 to TRBJ1-2; maybe TRBD1 (5 bases). From the germline J gene comes the end of the CDR3, since the read stops 3 residues before it. This CDR3 is 13 amino acids long. Germline V lookup: CDR1 LNHDA, CDR2 SQIVND (reference sequence). Between the trimmed V and J ends, which lost 3 bases and 5 bases, there was a span of 10 bases.

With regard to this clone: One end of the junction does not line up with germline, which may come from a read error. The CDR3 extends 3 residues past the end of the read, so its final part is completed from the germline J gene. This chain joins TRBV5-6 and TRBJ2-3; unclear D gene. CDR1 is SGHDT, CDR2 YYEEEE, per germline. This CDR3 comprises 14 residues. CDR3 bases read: TGTGCCAGCAGCTTGGCCCCGGGTTCAGAGACG. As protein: CASSLAPGSET. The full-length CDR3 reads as CASSLAPGSETQYF.

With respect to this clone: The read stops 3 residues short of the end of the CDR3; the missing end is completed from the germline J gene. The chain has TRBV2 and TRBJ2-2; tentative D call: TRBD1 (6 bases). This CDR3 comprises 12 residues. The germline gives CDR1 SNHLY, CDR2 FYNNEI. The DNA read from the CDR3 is TGTGCCAGCACCCTGGGGGAGACAGGG. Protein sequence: CASTLGETG. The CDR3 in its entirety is CASTLGETGLFF.

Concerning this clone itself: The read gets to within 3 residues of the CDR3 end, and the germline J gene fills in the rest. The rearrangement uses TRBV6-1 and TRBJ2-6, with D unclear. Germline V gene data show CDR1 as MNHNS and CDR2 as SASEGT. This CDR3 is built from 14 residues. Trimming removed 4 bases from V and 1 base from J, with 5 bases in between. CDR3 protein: CASSALSGANVLTF. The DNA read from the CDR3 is TGTGCCAGCAGTGCTTTATCTGGGGCCAACGTC.

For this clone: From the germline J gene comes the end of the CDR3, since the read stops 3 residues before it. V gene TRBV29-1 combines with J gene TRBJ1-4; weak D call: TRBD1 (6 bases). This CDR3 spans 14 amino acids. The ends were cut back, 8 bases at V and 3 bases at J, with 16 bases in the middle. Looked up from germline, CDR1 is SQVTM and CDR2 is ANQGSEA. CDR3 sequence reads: CSIQQGFSNEKLFF. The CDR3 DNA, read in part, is TGCAGCATCCAGCAGGGGTTCTCTAATGAAAAA. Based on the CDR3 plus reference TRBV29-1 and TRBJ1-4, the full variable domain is SAVISQKPSRDICQRGTSLTIQCQVDSQVTMMFWYRQQPGQSLTLIATANQGSEATYESGFVIDKFPISRPNLTFSTLTVSNMSPEDSSIYLCSIQQGFSNEKLFFGSGTQLSVL.

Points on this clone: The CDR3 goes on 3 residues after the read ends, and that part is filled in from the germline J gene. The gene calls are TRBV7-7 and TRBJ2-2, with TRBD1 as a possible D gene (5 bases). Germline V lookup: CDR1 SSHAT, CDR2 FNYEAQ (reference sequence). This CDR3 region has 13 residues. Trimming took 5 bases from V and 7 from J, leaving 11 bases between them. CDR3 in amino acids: CASSPRVGGELFF. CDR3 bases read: TGTGCCAGCAGCCCCAGGGTAGGCGGGGAG.

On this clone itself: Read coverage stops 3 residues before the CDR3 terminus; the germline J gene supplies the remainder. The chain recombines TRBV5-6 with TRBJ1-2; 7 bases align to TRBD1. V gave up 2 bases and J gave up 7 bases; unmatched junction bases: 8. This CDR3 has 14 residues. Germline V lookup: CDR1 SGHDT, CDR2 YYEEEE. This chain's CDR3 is CASSLSGGSAGYTF. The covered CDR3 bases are TGTGCCAGCAGCTTATCAGGGGGTTCAGCTGGC.

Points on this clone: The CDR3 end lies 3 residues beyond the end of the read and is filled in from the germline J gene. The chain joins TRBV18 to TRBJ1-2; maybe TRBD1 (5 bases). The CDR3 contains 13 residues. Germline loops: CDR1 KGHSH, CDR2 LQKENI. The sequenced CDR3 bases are TGTGCCAGCTCTGGGCTGGGGGGAGATACC. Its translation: CASSGLGGDT. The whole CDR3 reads CASSGLGGDTYTF.

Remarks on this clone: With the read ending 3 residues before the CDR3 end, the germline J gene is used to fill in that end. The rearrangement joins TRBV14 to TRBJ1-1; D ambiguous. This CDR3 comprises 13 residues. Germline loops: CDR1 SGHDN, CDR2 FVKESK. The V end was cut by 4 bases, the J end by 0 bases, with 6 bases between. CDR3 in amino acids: CASSPQMNTEAFF. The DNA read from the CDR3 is TGTGCCAGCAGCCCCCAGATGAACACTGAA.

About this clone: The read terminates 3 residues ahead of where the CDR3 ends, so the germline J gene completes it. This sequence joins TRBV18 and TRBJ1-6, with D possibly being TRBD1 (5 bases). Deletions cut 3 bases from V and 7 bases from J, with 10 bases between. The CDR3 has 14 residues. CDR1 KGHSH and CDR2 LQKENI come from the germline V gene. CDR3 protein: CASSPGGINSPLHF. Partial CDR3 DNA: TGTGCCAGCTCACCCGGGGGAATCAATTCACCC.

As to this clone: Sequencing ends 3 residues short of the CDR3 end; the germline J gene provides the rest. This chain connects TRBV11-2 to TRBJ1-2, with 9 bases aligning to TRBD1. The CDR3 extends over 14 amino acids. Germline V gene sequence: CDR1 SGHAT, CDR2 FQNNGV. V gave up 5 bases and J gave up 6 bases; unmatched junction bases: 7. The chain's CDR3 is CASSPNRGQDGYTF. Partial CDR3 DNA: TGTGCCAGCAGCCCTAACAGGGGGCAGGATGGC.